This T cell receptor (beta chain) was documented in a study of chemoradiotherapy in HPV16-positive cancers. The V end was cut by 3 bases, the J end by 0 bases, with 6 bases between. The CDR3 sequence is 15 residues long. Germline V lookup: CDR1 ENHRY, CDR2 SYGVKD. TCRdb's copy holds only in-frame clones and misses some; the assay was immunoSEQ multiplex PCR. This table has roughly 14,000 clones, around four fifths appearing once. Repertoires were sampled repeatedly during chemoradiotherapy. The receptor was isolated from a human donor with HPV-associated anogenital cancer. The chain recombines TRBV10-3 with TRBJ2-6; D uncertain. Sampling was performed from a patient who underwent chemoradiotherapy. The CDR3 here is CAISESFSGANVLTF. The CDR3 nucleotides read TGTGCCATCAGTGAATCGTTCTCTGGGGCCAACGTCCTGACTTTC.